This TCR beta chain was profiled in a study of cytomegalovirus exposure and HLA in healthy donors. Findings and limits, study-wide: One later analysis reportedly identified an Asian-associated ancestry cluster that showed fewer N-insertions than the approximately 710-donor mean.

Comment on this clone: Antigen: not known.

Donors showed nominal health when sampled, although they likely had unrecorded immune exposures. The CDR3 has 17 residues. Germline V gene sequence: CDR1 MDHEN, CDR2 SYDVKM. The ends were cut back, 3 bases at V and 4 bases at J, with 21 bases in the middle. PCR amplification relied on 60 Vbeta primers (plus 13 Jbeta primers). Per the original data handling: Unique TCR beta chains numbered about 72 million in a later analysis, with roughly 10 million shared. Repertoires were generated with immunoSEQ multiplex PCR, while TCRdb's copy carries only in-frame clones and drops some. V, J and clone size are those of that table, while D and trimming were read from the DNA. The table shows over 100,000 clones, with approximately 8.7% occurring only once.

V and J are TRBV28 and TRBJ1-2; D is possibly TRBD1 (6 bases). Sequencing input: PBMCs. This clonotype was sampled from a man aged 35-49 years in good health and CMV-seronegative. Here the CDR3 DNA reads TGTGCCAGCAGTTTCGGCATCTACAGGGACTACTTCTATGGCTACACCTTC. Its protein product is CASSFGIYRDYFYGYTF.